This T cell receptor (beta chain) was retrieved from a study of post-analysis software for immune sequencing data. Study-wide results and caveats: Same-batch samples co-clustered strongly by F measure. Patients had higher frequencies than controls of about five TRBV segments, including TRBV5-6, TRBV5-1 and TRBV20-1.

Unique molecular identifiers were present in the TCR beta cDNA libraries. TCRdb independently ran MiXCR on the PCR reads; one entry per CDR3 protein. The sample records 740,000 or so distinct CDR3 sequences, about 53% being singletons. With regard to this clonotype: Its antigen is unknown.

The CDR3 runs 12 residues. Deletions cut 8 bases from V and 2 bases from J, with 10 bases between. The gene calls are TRBV6-7 and TRBJ2-7; D may be TRBD1 (6 bases). TRBV6-7 belongs to the ORF category, with a function that is uncertain. Sequencing was done on a sample of blood. The receptor comes from a girl aged 10-17 years with multiple sclerosis. CDR3 DNA sequence: TGTGCCAGCCCGACAGGAACCTACGAGCAGTACTTC. Residues: CASPTGTYEQYF.